Each of the 28 T cell receptor beta chains below was sequenced from the same sample in a study of graft-versus-host responses after intestinal transplantation. Only in-frame clones appear in the TCRdb table, and some are missing; sequencing was by immunoSEQ multiplex PCR. Of almost 85,000 clones listed, 91% are singletons. For these receptors, no antigen is known. The source material was unstimulated CD4+ T cells sorted from spleen or lymph node cells, sampled before intestinal transplant. The source of these receptors is a human donor who received an intestinal transplant.

This chain connects TRBV30 to TRBJ1-1; TRBD1 matches at 9 bases. Germline trimming cut 2 bases from V and 3 bases from J; bases unmatched to any gene: 10. Germline lookup yields CDR1 GTSNPN and CDR2 SVGIG (reference sequence). The CDR3 is made up of 16 amino acids. DNA for the CDR3: TGTGCCTGGAGTCAACCCGGGACAGGGCTTCACACTGAAGCTTTCTTT. Translating gives CAWSQPGTGLHTEAFF.

V is TRBV21-1 and J is TRBJ1-1; the DNA was not compared with TRBD1, the D call given in the table. TRBV21-1 is a documented pseudogene. CDR3 length: 13 amino acids. This chain's CDR3 is CASSKVVGQEAFF. DNA for the CDR3: TGTGCCAGCAGCAAAGTAGTTGGGCAGGAAGCTTTCTTT.

The chain carries TRBV4-3 and TRBJ2-2, with TRBD2 identical over 12 bases. The V and J ends lost 1 base and 4 bases, in that order; junction bases with no gene match: 4. Germline CDR1 reads LGHNA; CDR2 reads YSLEER. The CDR3 sequence is 17 residues long. The CDR3 sequence is CASSQVLAGGTTGELFF. Here the CDR3 DNA reads TGCGCCAGCAGCCAAGTTCTAGCGGGGGGGACCACCGGGGAGCTGTTTTTT.

The chain uses TRBV7-8 and TRBJ2-1, with TRBD2 identical over 16 bases. Per germline, CDR1 SGHVS and CDR2 FQNEAQ. V shed 5 bases, J shed 9 bases, and the junction held 7 bases outside the gene matches. CDR3 length equals 16 residues. The CDR3 reads CASSTGTSGGAGEQFF. The CDR3 bases are TGTGCCAGCAGCACCGGGACTAGCGGGGGGGCAGGTGAGCAGTTCTTC. The full variable domain, its missing parts supplied by reference TRBV7-8 and TRBJ2-1, is GAGVSQSPRYKVAKRGQDVALRCDPISGHVSLFWYQQALGQGPEFLTYFQNEAQLDKSGLPSDRFFAERPEGSVSTLKIQRTQQEDSAVYLCASSTGTSGGAGEQFFGPGTRLTVL.

The chain links TRBV7-9 to TRBJ2-1, with 12 bases matching TRBD2. CDR1 is SEHNR and CDR2 is FQNEAQ in the germline V gene (reference sequence). The trim removed 5 bases at V and 7 bases at J, leaving 6 bases unmatched. The CDR3 runs to 15 residues. The CDR3 loop reads CASSTGLAGSNEQFF. The CDR3 nucleotides read TGTGCCAGCAGCACCGGACTAGCGGGGTCTAATGAGCAGTTCTTC.

The CDR3 nucleotides read TGTGCCAGCAGTTACTCAGGGGCCGGGGCCAACGTCCTGACTTTC. Protein product: CASSYSGAGANVLTF. The chain combines TRBV6-6 with TRBJ2-6, with a weak D call TRBD1 (5 bases). Germline CDR1 is MNHNY and CDR2 is SVGAGI (reference sequence). The CDR3 is 15 amino acids. Trimming took 0 bases from V and 4 from J, leaving 7 bases between them.

V and J are TRBV6-6 and TRBJ2-1, with TRBD1 identical over 10 bases. V lost 0 bases and J lost 5; bases outside the gene matches: 4. The CDR3 loop spans 16 amino acids. CDR1 and CDR2 (germline): MNHNY, SVGAGI (reference sequence). CDR3 region: CASSYSRDRGHNEQFF. The CDR3 bases are TGTGCCAGCAGTTACTCGAGGGACAGGGGACACAATGAGCAGTTCTTC.

The rearrangement links TRBV6-1 to TRBJ1-1; D is ambiguous. CDR3 length equals 14 residues. Germline-derived CDR1 and CDR2 are MNHNS and SASEGT. V lost 4 bases and J 1 base, leaving 10 bases between the germline ends. The CDR3 DNA is TGTGCCAGCAGTGTGAGAGGAGGGAACACTGAAGCTTTCTTT. Protein sequence: CASSVRGGNTEAFF.

The chain combines TRBV19 with TRBJ1-1; 10 bases line up with TRBD1. V trimming: 6 bases; J trimming: 4 bases; junction bases outside the gene matches: 17. The CDR3 is 18 residues long. Germline values: CDR1 LNHDA, CDR2 SQIVND (reference sequence). The CDR3 DNA reads as TGTGCCAGTAGGAAAGGCCCTTATTCGACAGGGGGCGCCACTGAAGCTTTCTTT. Translation gives CASRKGPYSTGGATEAFF.

The CDR3 loop reads CSVFPPGFTEAFF. The CDR3, as DNA: TGCAGCGTTTTCCCCCCGGGTTTCACTGAAGCTTTCTTT. V gene TRBV29-1 combines with J gene TRBJ1-1; D uncertain. V was pared by 5 bases and J by 4 bases, with 14 bases between. Germline V gene sequence: CDR1 SQVTM, CDR2 ANQGSEA. The CDR3 consists of 13 residues.

V usage is TRBV19 and J usage is TRBJ1-6; TRBD1 agrees at 9 bases. The CDR3 loop spans 13 amino acids. The ends lost 8 bases at V and 8 bases at J; junction bases unmatched: 4. The germline gives CDR1 LNHDA, CDR2 SQIVND (reference sequence). Written as DNA, the CDR3 is TGTGCCAGTCGCCGGGACAGGGATTCACCCCTCCACTTT. Amino acid sequence: CASRRDRDSPLHF.

Notes on this clone: The junction differs from germline at one of its ends, possibly a read error. This rearrangement joins TRBV18 to TRBJ2-1; 8 bases align to TRBD1. Germline V CDR1 and CDR2: KGHSH, LQKENI. The CDR3 covers 15 residues. CDR3 amino acids: CASSQGQGSYNEQFF. In nucleotides, the CDR3 is TGTGCCAGTTCACAAGGACAGGGATCCTACAATGAGCAGTTCTTC.

On this clone itself: One end of the junction is discordant with germline, which a read error may explain. The same CDR3 arises from other DNA sequences in this sample as well. This chain uses TRBV27 with TRBJ2-6; the match to TRBD1 covers 7 bases. Germline V gene lookup returns CDR1 MNHEY and CDR2 SMNVEV (reference sequence). CDR3 size: 19 residues. The CDR3 region has the DNA TGTGCCAGCAGTTTTCTCCAGACAGGGCACCCTACTGGGGCCAATGTCCTGACTTTC. Translated: CASSFLQTGHPTGANVLTF.

V is TRBV19 and J is TRBJ2-1; 14 bases map to TRBD2. Per germline, CDR1 LNHDA and CDR2 SQIVND (reference sequence). With V trimmed by 5 bases and J by 9 bases, 9 bases remained unmatched. The CDR3 extends over 16 amino acids. Here the CDR3 reads CASSLGGLAGASEQFF. The CDR3 coding sequence is TGTGCCAGTAGTCTTGGGGGACTAGCGGGGGCCTCTGAGCAGTTCTTC. Filled out from reference TRBV19 and TRBJ2-1, the complete variable domain reads DGGITQSPKYLFRKEGQNVTLSCEQNLNHDAMYWYRQDPGQGLRLIYYSQIVNDFQKGDIAEGYSVSREKKESFPLTVTSAQKNPTAFYLCASSLGGLAGASEQFFGPGTRLTVL.

The chain joins TRBV11-2 to TRBJ2-1; the match to TRBD1 covers 7 bases. With 5 bases clipped from V and 4 bases from J, the junction kept 8 bases outside the gene matches. The CDR3 length is 15 residues. From germline, CDR1 is SGHAT and CDR2 FQNNGV. CDR3 protein: CASSQTGHPYNEQFF. DNA of the CDR3: TGTGCCAGCAGCCAGACAGGGCACCCTTACAATGAGCAGTTCTTC. The variable domain in full, completed from reference TRBV11-2 and TRBJ2-1, reads EAGVAQSPRYKIIEKRQSVAFWCNPISGHATLYWYQQILGQGPKLLIQFQNNGVVDDSQLPKDRFSAERLKGVDSTLKIQPAKLEDSAVYLCASSQTGHPYNEQFFGPGTRLTVL.

This clone was seen a few times. V usage is TRBV6-6 and J usage is TRBJ1-2; D is undetermined. V dropped 2 bases and J dropped 0 bases, with 4 bases sitting between them. The CDR3 has 13 amino acids. Per germline, CDR1 MNHNY and CDR2 SVGAGI (reference sequence). This CDR3 is CASSYAANYGYTF. Written as DNA, the CDR3 is TGTGCCAGCAGTTACGCAGCTAACTATGGCTACACCTTC.

This sequence joins TRBV6-5 and TRBJ1-2; D is unresolved. Trimming stripped 6 bases from V and 3 bases from J, with 8 bases between. In germline, CDR1 is MNHEY, CDR2 SVGAGI. CDR3 size: 12 residues. CDR3 residues: CASSQTDYGYTF. The CDR3 nucleotides are TGTGCCAGCAGCCAAACTGACTATGGCTACACCTTC.

The chain employs TRBV19 and TRBJ2-2; 9 bases are a match to TRBD1. Trimming removed 3 bases from V and 0 bases from J; junction bases left unmatched: 5. Germline-derived CDR1 and CDR2 are LNHDA and SQIVND (reference sequence). The length of the CDR3 is 17 residues. The CDR3 nucleotides read TGTGCCAGTAGTATTGTCGGACAGGGGCCGAACACCGGGGAGCTGTTTTTT. This codes for CASSIVGQGPNTGELFF.

The chain has TRBV5-4 and TRBJ2-7, with a tentative D call TRBD1 (5 bases). The germline V and J ends were trimmed by 1 base and 1 base, with 12 bases remaining between them. The CDR3 extends over 15 amino acids. Germline CDR1 reads SGHNT; CDR2 reads YYREEE (reference sequence). CDR3 DNA: TGTGCCAGCAGCTTGCTGGAAAAGGGGTCCTACGAGCAGTACTTC. This gives the protein CASSLLEKGSYEQYF.

The chain joins TRBV7-2 to TRBJ1-2; TRBD1 matches 9 bases. CDR1 and CDR2 from the germline V gene are SGHTA and FQGNSA. There are 15 residues in the CDR3. V was pared by 5 bases and J by 5 bases, with 9 bases of the junction left unmatched. CDR3 loop: CASSQLGQGIYGYTF. The CDR3, as DNA: TGTGCCAGCAGCCAGTTAGGACAGGGGATATATGGCTACACCTTC.

The V gene is TRBV30, the J gene TRBJ1-3; D possibly corresponds to TRBD1 (5 bases). The CDR3 runs 17 residues. Germline V gives CDR1 GTSNPN, CDR2 SVGIG (reference sequence). Between the trimmed V and J ends, which lost 0 bases and 3 bases, there was a span of 18 bases. The CDR3 spells CAWSVGTLLGGGNTIYF. In DNA, the CDR3 is TGTGCCTGGAGTGTAGGGACTCTCCTCGGCGGTGGAAACACCATATATTTT. Full variable domain (rest looked up from reference TRBV30 and TRBJ1-3): SQTIHQWPATLVQPVGSPLSLECTVEGTSNPNLYWYRQAAGRGLQLLFYSVGIGQISSEVPQNLSASRPQDRQFILSSKKLLLSDSGFYLCAWSVGTLLGGGNTIYFGEGSWLTVV.

This clone came up once. J is TRBJ1-3 and V is TRBV19; 7 positions match TRBD1. CDR1 LNHDA and CDR2 SQIVND come from the germline V gene (reference sequence). V was pared by 2 bases and J by 0 bases, with 10 bases of the junction left unmatched. The CDR3 runs to 18 residues. This chain's CDR3 is CASSIPPDRVGSGNTIYF. The CDR3 DNA is TGTGCCAGTAGTATACCCCCTGACAGGGTAGGCTCTGGAAACACCATATATTTT.

The chain carries TRBV9 and TRBJ1-2; 9 nucleotides agree with TRBD1. The V and J ends lost 4 bases and 4 bases, in that order; junction bases with no gene match: 11. Per germline, CDR1 SGDLS and CDR2 YYNGEE. The CDR3 covers 16 residues. CDR3 in DNA: TGTGCCAGCAGCTCCACCTCGGACAGGGGAGTCTATGGCTACACCTTC. This encodes CASSSTSDRGVYGYTF.

V is TRBV6-5 and J is TRBJ1-2; no clear D. Looked up from germline, CDR1 is MNHEY and CDR2 is SVGAGI. Trimming removed 0 bases from V and 4 bases from J, with 12 bases in between. The CDR3 spans 15 residues. CDR3 residues: CASSYSTQVAYGYTF. In nucleotides, the CDR3 is TGTGCCAGCAGTTACTCGACCCAGGTGGCCTATGGCTACACCTTC.

The chain employs TRBV19 and TRBJ1-4, with D hard to call. Trimming removed 9 bases from V and 3 bases from J, with 17 bases in between. Germline V gives CDR1 LNHDA, CDR2 SQIVND (reference sequence). The CDR3 has 15 residues. CDR3 in amino acids: CASRRRTEANEKLFF. The CDR3 nucleotides read TGTGCCAGCAGGCGAAGGACGGAGGCTAATGAAAAACTGTTTTTT.

With respect to this clone: The same CDR3 also results from other DNA sequences found in this sample. The chain combines TRBV7-2 with TRBJ2-7; 11 positions match TRBD1. Germline CDR1 reads SGHTA; CDR2 reads FQGNSA. The J segment lost 2 bases and the V segment lost 0 bases, leaving 0 bases of the junction unmatched. The CDR3 totals 15 residues. The CDR3 nucleotides are TGTGCCAGCAGCTTAGCGGGACAGGGGGCCTACGAGCAGTACTTC. Translated: CASSLAGQGAYEQYF. Complete variable domain (other parts from reference TRBV7-2 and TRBJ2-7): GAGVSQSPSNKVTEKGKDVELRCDPISGHTALYWYRQSLGQGLEFLIYFQGNSAPDKSGLPSDRFSAERTGGSVSTLTIQRTQQEDSAVYLCASSLAGQGAYEQYFGPGTRLTVT.

A single count supports this clone. The rearrangement joins TRBV29-1 to TRBJ1-1; 7 bases are shared with TRBD1. In germline, CDR1 is SQVTM, CDR2 ANQGSEA. The CDR3 covers 12 residues. V shed 3 bases and J 7 bases; nucleotides not matched to a gene: 5. CDR3 coding DNA: TGCAGCGTTGAGGGACAGAGGAGTGAAGCTTTCTTT. This encodes CSVEGQRSEAFF.

The chain is built from TRBV12-5 and TRBJ1-6; 7 nucleotides line up with TRBD1. There are 14 residues in the CDR3. The germline CDR1 and CDR2 sequences are LGHNT and FRNRAP. V lost 6 bases and J lost 8; bases outside the gene matches: 7. CDR3 nucleotide sequence: TGTGCTAGTGGCCTCCAGGGGGTGGATTCACCCCTCCACTTT. It translates to CASGLQGVDSPLHF.